This T cell receptor beta chain was recorded in a study of T cells expressing NK-cell markers. TCRdb re-analyzed the 5' RACE reads; it lists each CDR3 protein once, without DNA. This sample carries 500,000 to 600,000 distinct CDR3 sequences, with approximately 3.5% going to the ten biggest clones. The sequenced sample consisted of blood T cells: a sorted CD56 or NKG2C T cell subset, CD4+ or CD8+ T cells, or bulk PBMC T cells (not recorded which). The TCR comes from a man in his late teens or twenties in good health.

The chain's CDR3 is CSVEDRPHNEKLFF. The J gene is TRBJ1-4, the V gene TRBV29-1. The CDR3 contains 14 residues. Germline V gene lookup returns CDR1 SQVTM and CDR2 ANQGSEA.